A few counts support the clone carrying this T cell receptor beta chain. This CDR3 has 14 residues. CDR1 and CDR2 (germline): MNHEY, SVGAGI. Germline trimming cut 0 bases from V and 6 bases from J; bases unmatched to any gene: 3. Time point given: after neoadjuvant nivolumab, at surgical resection. The data originate from a study of neoadjuvant anti-PD-1 for oral cavity cancer. Assay: immunoSEQ multiplex PCR; the TCRdb copy retains only in-frame clones and omits some. The top ten clones hold about 3.9% of a sample with 10,000 or so clones, around 70% of them seen once. The rearrangement joins TRBV6-5 to TRBJ1-2; 8 bases map to TRBD1. Source: PBMCs, taken after nivolumab (anti-PD-1) treatment. This sequence originates from a person aged 35 to 85 with oral cavity squamous cell carcinoma. The CDR3 loop reads CASSYSWTGNGYTF. The CDR3 nucleotides read TGTGCCAGCAGTTACTCGTGGACAGGGAATGGCTACACCTTC.